A single sample gave rise to the 32 T cell receptor beta chains below, sequenced in a study of blood T cells in healthy people across ages. For the second PCR, which ran for about 6 to 11 cycles, a sample-barcoded 5' primer and a J-beta primer mix were used. TCRdb re-derived calls from the 5' RACE reads in MiXCR, one entry per CDR3 protein. The table lists over 500,000 distinct CDR3 sequences, 27% of them singletons, with about 3.9% in the top ten. The same specimen was also included in a second study, on T cells of mothers and their children.

The sample consisted of blood. Every receptor here comes from a boy aged 2-9 years in good health.

This clonotype showed up just a few times. The gene calls are TRBV5-1 and TRBJ1-1; D perhaps matches TRBD1 (6 bases). The CDR3 has 13 amino acids. The V gene's germline CDR1 is SGHRS and CDR2 YFSETQ. V lost 3 bases, J lost 4 bases, and 10 bases lay in between. CDR3 sequence: CASSSGGGTEAFF. CDR3 nucleotide sequence: TGCGCCAGCAGCTCAGGAGGGGGCACTGAAGCTTTCTTT. The whole variable domain, filled in from reference TRBV5-1 and TRBJ1-1, reads KAGVTQTPRYLIKTRGQQVTLSCSPISGHRSVSWYQQTPGQGLQFLFEYFSETQRNKGNFPGRFSGRQFSNSRSEMNVSTLELGDSALYLCASSSGGGTEAFFGQGTRLTVV.

In its sample, this clonotype was seen many times. The V call is TRBV29-1, the J call TRBJ2-5; TRBD2 aligns across 11 bases. The CDR3 spans 17 residues. The germline V gene has CDR1 SQVTM and CDR2 ANQGSEA. After removal of 1 base from V and 1 base from J, the junction contained 8 bases not matched to a gene. CDR3 protein: CSVEVQLAGGGQETQYF. The CDR3 DNA sequence: TGCAGCGTTGAAGTACAGCTAGCGGGGGGAGGCCAAGAGACCCAGTACTTC.

The table lists this clonotype with a count of one. The chain joins TRBV30 to TRBJ2-7, with 8 bases identical to TRBD1. V was pared by 4 bases and J by 5 bases, with 7 bases of the junction left unmatched. The CDR3 has 13 residues. Germline assignment: CDR1 GTSNPN and CDR2 SVGIG (reference sequence). In nucleotides, the CDR3 is TGTGCCTGGATTTCGGGACAGGTCAACGAGCAGTACTTC. Amino acid sequence: CAWISGQVNEQYF.

The chain joins TRBV6-5 to TRBJ2-1, with 8 nucleotides matching TRBD2. The CDR3 has 15 residues. V gave up 4 bases and J gave up 4 bases; unmatched junction bases: 6. Germline assignment: CDR1 MNHEY and CDR2 SVGAGI. Written as DNA, the CDR3 is TGTGCCAGCAGTTCCCGTCAGCGGGGGTACAATGAGCAGTTCTTC. This codes for CASSSRQRGYNEQFF.

There are a few counts of this clonotype. The chain is built from TRBV29-1 and TRBJ2-5; weak D call: TRBD1 (6 bases). The CDR3 consists of 14 residues. Germline V CDR1 and CDR2: SQVTM, ANQGSEA. V was cut by 0 bases and J by 2 bases, with 10 bases left in between. CDR3 DNA sequence: TGCAGCGTTGAAGAGAAACAGGGTCAAGAGACCCAGTACTTC. Its protein product is CSVEEKQGQETQYF.

The chain uses TRBV5-5 and TRBJ2-2, with 8 bases that match TRBD2. Per the germline V gene, CDR1 is SGHKS and CDR2 is YYEKEE (reference sequence). This CDR3 comprises 16 residues. The trim removed 0 bases at V and 4 bases at J, leaving 5 bases unmatched. CDR3 loop: CASSLATAGVTGELFF. The CDR3, as DNA: TGTGCCAGCAGCTTGGCGACAGCGGGAGTCACCGGGGAGCTGTTTTTT.

The sample holds many counts of this clonotype. The chain joins TRBV28 to TRBJ1-2; the D is unclear. V was trimmed by 2 bases and J by 2 bases, leaving 3 bases between them. The germline gives CDR1 MDHEN, CDR2 SYDVKM. The CDR3 has 12 amino acids. CDR3 loop: CASSLQNYGYTF. CDR3 sequence (DNA): TGTGCCAGCAGTTTACAGAACTATGGCTACACCTTC.

The rearrangement joins TRBV12-3 or TRBV12-4 to TRBJ2-3; no clear D. V lost 4 bases, J lost 7 bases, and 9 bases lay in between. This CDR3 comprises 12 residues. The CDR3 reads CASSSGSHTQYF. CDR3 in DNA: TGTGCCAGCAGTTCGGGTTCACATACGCAGTATTTT.

The chain recombines TRBV7-9 with TRBJ2-5; 11 bases fit TRBD1. CDR3 length equals 14 residues. The germline V gene has CDR1 SEHNR and CDR2 FQNEAQ (reference sequence). V lost 5 bases, J lost 11 bases, and 10 bases stayed unmatched. The CDR3 sequence is CASSPGTGGLKQYF. CDR3 sequence (DNA): TGTGCCAGCAGCCCCGGGACAGGGGGTTTAAAGCAGTACTTC.

The chain has TRBV7-9 and TRBJ1-6, with D possibly TRBD1 on 5 matching bases. This CDR3 spans 19 amino acids. V lost 2 bases and J 5 bases, leaving 22 bases between the germline ends. Germline V gives CDR1 SEHNR, CDR2 FQNEAQ (reference sequence). CDR3: CASSLNAWGPRGDNSPLHF. The CDR3 DNA is TGTGCCAGCAGCTTAAATGCATGGGGACCCCGGGGGGATAATTCACCCCTCCACTTT.

A few counts support this clonotype. CDR3: CASSLAIWDAGVAAEQFF. In nucleotides, the CDR3 is TGCGCCAGCAGCTTGGCGATTTGGGACGCCGGAGTTGCGGCTGAGCAGTTCTTC. The V gene is TRBV5-1, the J gene TRBJ2-1, with D perhaps TRBD1 or TRBD2 (5 bases each). The CDR3 spans 18 residues. In germline, CDR1 is SGHRS, CDR2 YFSETQ. V was pared by 0 bases and J by 9 bases, with 25 bases between.

The chain links TRBV12-3 or TRBV12-4 to TRBJ2-7; 7 positions match TRBD1. This CDR3 has 14 amino acids. Trimming removed 6 bases from V and 3 bases from J; junction bases left unmatched: 8. The CDR3 DNA follows: TGTGCCAGCAGCCCGACAGGGCTTAACTACGAGCAGTACTTC. This encodes CASSPTGLNYEQYF.

Only a few counts were recorded for this clonotype. This sequence joins TRBV7-3 and TRBJ2-1, with D tentatively TRBD2 (5 bases). The V end lost 4 bases, the J end lost 8 bases, and 12 bases lay between the germline ends. The CDR3 is made up of 13 amino acids. From germline, CDR1 is SGHTA and CDR2 FQGTGA. In DNA form, the CDR3 reads TGTGCCAGCAGCTCCGGAGGAATGGATGAGCAGTTCTTC. Protein product: CASSSGGMDEQFF. The full variable domain, with the rest looked up from reference TRBV7-3 and TRBJ2-1, is GAGVSQTPSNKVTEKGKYVELRCDPISGHTALYWYRQSLGQGPEFLIYFQGTGAADDSGLPNDRFFAVRPEGSVSTLKIQRTERGDSAVYLCASSSGGMDEQFFGPGTRLTVL.

This clonotype was recorded a few times. In DNA, the CDR3 is TGTGCCAGCTGGGGAGGGGGACCATTTAAAAACATTCAGTACTTC. Encoded protein: CASWGGGPFKNIQYF. The chain couples TRBV6-5 to TRBJ2-4; tentatively, D is TRBD2 (7 bases). CDR3 size: 15 residues. V lost 8 bases and J 4 bases, leaving 18 bases between the germline ends. Germline-derived CDR1 and CDR2 are MNHEY and SVGAGI.

This clonotype was counted between two and nine times. The chain joins TRBV7-9 to TRBJ1-4, with D unclear. The germline CDR1 and CDR2 sequences are SEHNR and FQNEAQ (reference sequence). This CDR3 has 16 residues. Trimming left V 0 bases short and J 5 bases short, with 13 bases between. CDR3 DNA sequence: TGTGCCAGCAGCTTAGCTGAATTGAATACGAATGAAAAACTGTTTTTT. Protein product: CASSLAELNTNEKLFF.

This clonotype was detected a few times. The genes are TRBV12-3 or TRBV12-4 and TRBJ2-3, with D uncertain. This CDR3 has 13 residues. V was shortened by 6 bases and J by 4 bases, with 11 bases between the two germline ends. CDR3 coding DNA: TGTGCCAGCAGCGCGATAGTGCCAGATACGCAGTATTTT. Translation gives CASSAIVPDTQYF.

The chain employs TRBV5-1 and TRBJ2-5; 9 bases map to TRBD1. The CDR3 is made up of 16 amino acids. V trimming: 4 bases; J trimming: 2 bases; junction bases outside the gene matches: 9. Germline V gene sequence: CDR1 SGHRS, CDR2 YFSETQ. CDR3 sequence reads: CASSLLGTGRQETQYF. The CDR3 DNA reads as TGCGCCAGCAGCCTCCTTGGGACAGGGAGGCAAGAGACCCAGTACTTC. Full variable domain (outside the CDR3, taken from reference TRBV5-1 and TRBJ2-5): KAGVTQTPRYLIKTRGQQVTLSCSPISGHRSVSWYQQTPGQGLQFLFEYFSETQRNKGNFPGRFSGRQFSNSRSEMNVSTLELGDSALYLCASSLLGTGRQETQYFGPGTRLLVL.

The table lists this clonotype with a count of one. The chain uses TRBV7-2 and TRBJ2-5; possible D gene TRBD2, 6 bases. The CDR3 loop spans 12 amino acids. V gave up 4 bases and J gave up 5 bases, with 8 bases separating them. Germline CDR1 is SGHTA and CDR2 is FQGNSA. Here the CDR3 reads CASSWDWETQYF. CDR3 coding DNA: TGTGCCAGCAGCTGGGACTGGGAGACCCAGTACTTC.

The V call is TRBV27, the J call TRBJ2-1, with D possibly being TRBD1 or TRBD2 (5 bases each). With 4 bases removed from V and 8 bases from J, the gap between germline ends came to 21 bases. CDR1 and CDR2 (germline): MNHEY, SMNVEV (reference sequence). The CDR3 spans 16 residues. In DNA, the CDR3 is TGTGCCAGCAGTTGGGGGTTGGGACGGTTAAGGGATGAGCAGTTCTTC. As protein: CASSWGLGRLRDEQFF.

The chain combines TRBV2 with TRBJ1-4; 8 bases are shared with TRBD1. The CDR3 extends over 13 amino acids. The J segment lost 8 bases and the V segment lost 11 bases, leaving 10 bases of the junction unmatched. Germline assignment: CDR1 SNHLY and CDR2 FYNNEI. Here the CDR3 DNA reads TGTGCCGGACAAGTAACAGGGGGAGAAAAACTGTTTTTT. Its protein product is CAGQVTGGEKLFF.

This clonotype was counted a few times. This chain uses TRBV9 with TRBJ1-3; D not resolved. The CDR3 is 15 amino acids. CDR1 and CDR2 (germline): SGDLS, YYNGEE. Trimming stripped 3 bases from V and 4 bases from J, with 14 bases between. The DNA for the CDR3 is TGTGCCAGCAGCGCCCTTGGGAAGCGCGGAAACACCATATATTTT. Protein product: CASSALGKRGNTIYF.

The V gene is TRBV10-3, the J gene TRBJ2-7, with D possibly matching TRBD2 (6 bases). The V gene's germline CDR1 is ENHRY and CDR2 SYGVKD. Trimming pared 2 bases from V and 1 base from J, leaving 15 bases between. This CDR3 is built from 16 residues. The CDR3 reads CAISEVGGEKSYEQYF. CDR3 DNA: TGTGCCATCAGTGAGGTTGGCGGGGAAAAGTCCTACGAGCAGTACTTC.

This clonotype turned up a few times. V and J are TRBV10-2 and TRBJ2-7; D possibly matches TRBD1 or TRBD2 (6 bases each). Germline V CDR1 and CDR2: WSHSY, SAAADI. V was cut by 2 bases and J by 2 bases, with 7 bases left in between. The CDR3 length is 13 residues. CDR3 region: CASSEGGPYEQYF. In DNA, the CDR3 is TGCGCCAGCAGTGAGGGGGGGCCCTACGAGCAGTACTTC.

V and J are TRBV6-5 and TRBJ2-7; D might be TRBD1 (6 bases). CDR3 length equals 14 residues. The germline V and J ends were trimmed by 2 bases and 5 bases, with 13 bases remaining between them. CDR1 MNHEY and CDR2 SVGAGI come from the germline V gene. The DNA for the CDR3 is TGTGCCAGCAGTTACGCCACAGGGTTGGACGAGCAGTACTTC. It yields the protein CASSYATGLDEQYF.

This clonotype was counted only a few times. The chain is built from TRBV19 and TRBJ2-1, with D hard to call. V lost 6 bases to trimming and J lost 0 bases, with 6 bases between them. This CDR3 has 13 amino acids. In germline, CDR1 is LNHDA, CDR2 SQIVND (reference sequence). The CDR3: CASSRGSYNEQFF. DNA of the CDR3: TGTGCCAGTAGCCGAGGCTCCTACAATGAGCAGTTCTTC. Looking up the rest from reference TRBV19 and TRBJ2-1 gives the full variable domain: DGGITQSPKYLFRKEGQNVTLSCEQNLNHDAMYWYRQDPGQGLRLIYYSQIVNDFQKGDIAEGYSVSREKKESFPLTVTSAQKNPTAFYLCASSRGSYNEQFFGPGTRLTVL.

This clonotype was detected a few times. The rearrangement joins TRBV30 to TRBJ2-7, with 9 bases matching TRBD1. The tail of the sequence fits TRBJ2-1 better, so the J call may be wrong. Germline lookup yields CDR1 GTSNPN and CDR2 SVGIG (reference sequence). CDR3 size: 14 residues. Here the CDR3 DNA reads TGTGCCTCCTGTCCCGGGACAGGGTATAATGAGCAGTTCTTC. This codes for CASCPGTGYNEQFF.

The V gene is TRBV9, the J gene TRBJ2-1; D uncertain. This CDR3 has 18 residues. V gave up 0 bases and J gave up 1 base, with 17 bases separating them. Germline-derived CDR1 and CDR2 are SGDLS and YYNGEE. CDR3 sequence (DNA): TGTGCCAGCAGCGTAGCTACGGGTTTTCTTCTATCCTACAATGAGCAGTTCTTC. Translated: CASSVATGFLLSYNEQFF.

V gene TRBV20-1 combines with J gene TRBJ2-7; weak D call: TRBD1 (6 bases). The ends were cut back, 3 bases at V and 2 bases at J, with 14 bases in the middle. The CDR3 runs to 14 residues. Germline CDR1 and CDR2: DFQATT and SNEGSKA (reference sequence). The CDR3 DNA is TGCAGTGCTAGCCGAGACAGGATAACCTACGAGCAGTACTTC. Protein sequence: CSASRDRITYEQYF.

The chain combines TRBV2 with TRBJ2-4; TRBD2 aligns across 7 bases. Germline V gives CDR1 SNHLY, CDR2 FYNNEI. The CDR3 spans 15 residues. Unmatched junction bases numbered 8, after V lost 4 bases and J lost 5 bases. The CDR3 is CASSASGGGQNIQYF. The CDR3 DNA reads TGTGCCAGCAGTGCGTCGGGCGGGGGTCAAAACATTCAGTACTTC.

This clonotype was recorded a few times. J is TRBJ2-7 and V is TRBV27; 8 nucleotides line up with TRBD1. The CDR3 has 13 amino acids. V was pared by 3 bases and J by 5 bases, with 3 bases of the junction left unmatched. Germline CDR1 MNHEY, CDR2 SMNVEV (reference sequence). The CDR3 region has the DNA TGTGCCAGCAGTTTGAGCAGGGGGCACGAGCAGTACTTC. It encodes CASSLSRGHEQYF.

The chain is built from TRBV5-1 and TRBJ2-7; 7 nucleotides agree with TRBD2. Germline CDR1 and CDR2: SGHRS and YFSETQ. The junction had 10 bases not matched to a gene; V was cut back by 1 base and J by 0 bases. There are 17 residues in the CDR3. The CDR3 loop reads CASSLRRGGGGSYEQYF. The CDR3 nucleotides are TGCGCCAGCAGCTTGAGGAGGGGCGGGGGTGGCTCCTACGAGCAGTACTTC.

The V and J genes are TRBV27 and TRBJ2-5; TRBD1 agrees at 8 bases. The DNA end favors TRBJ2-7, so the J call may be wrong. Per the germline V gene, CDR1 is MNHEY and CDR2 is SMNVEV (reference sequence). The CDR3 consists of 14 residues. Written as DNA, the CDR3 is TGTGCCAGCAGGGGGGGAGACAGGGGCTACGAGCAGTACTTC. Protein sequence: CASRGGDRGYEQYF.